This TCR beta chain was obtained from a study of T cell responses to AZD1222 COVID-19 vaccine. General study points: Most donors were white British, females outnumbered males, and clonal diversity was possibly underestimated. Two AZD1222 doses significantly raised spike-specific TCR breadth and depth over controls.

Pooled samples include second doses given at about 4 or 12 weeks. The data were produced by immunoSEQ multiplex PCR, yet TCRdb's version contains in-frame clones alone and is incomplete. The sample has 150,000 to 200,000 clones; 94% are singletons. About this clone itself: Its antigen is undetermined.

Germline V gene data show CDR1 as WNHNN and CDR2 as SYGVQD (reference sequence). Trimming cost V 0 bases and J 3 bases, with 8 bases left between them. The CDR3 runs to 15 residues. The chain links TRBV10-1 to TRBJ2-2; D call uncertain. This clonotype was obtained from an adult who received the AZD1222 COVID-19 vaccine. The material sequenced was peripheral blood, taken 28 days after the second AZD1222 dose. The DNA for the CDR3 is TGCGCCAGCAGTGAGTCGACTCGGGACACCGGGGAGCTGTTTTTT. Encoded protein: CASSESTRDTGELFF.